A selection of T cell receptor beta chains follows, all from one sample in a study of T cell repertoires in ileal Crohn's disease. Method: immunoSEQ multiplex PCR; TCRdb's copy keeps in-frame clones and lacks some. The top ten clones hold around 13% of a sample with roughly 3,900 clones, roughly 78% of them seen once. The sample comprised ileal tissue. These receptor sequences come from an adult with Crohn's disease. CDR3s include the opening cysteine and the closing phenylalanine or tryptophan. The D gene is left open where the match is weak. A row's size may be missing; if present it is once, few, many or a size class.

size	V	J	D	DNA	CDR3
.	TRBV4-1	TRBJ1-6	.	TGCGCCAGCAGCCATGTCGTGGCACCTCTCTCTAATTCACCCCTCCACTTT	CASSHVVAPLSNSPLHF
.	TRBV10-2	TRBJ2-3	.	TGCGCCAGCAGATATATCACAGATACGCAGTATTTT	CASRYITDTQYF
.	TRBV7-9	TRBJ1-6	.	TGTGCCAGCAGCTCATCGGCGGGGTTTTCGCCCCTCCACTTT	CASSSSAGFSPLHF
once	TRBV5-5	TRBJ2-7	TRBD1	TGTGCCAGCAGCTTGGAGGGGACAGGGGCGTACGAGCAGTACTTC	CASSLEGTGAYEQYF
.	TRBV5-4	TRBJ2-7	TRBD1	TGTGCCAGCCGGGACAGGGTGAACGAGCAGTACTTC	CASRDRVNEQYF
.	TRBV6-5	TRBJ2-7	.	TGTGCCAGCAGAGCGACCCGGGGGTCCTACGAGCAGTACTTC	CASRATRGSYEQYF
few	TRBV7-2	TRBJ1-2	.	TGTGCCAGCAGCTTAGATGGCAGGAACAACTATGGCTACACCTTC	CASSLDGRNNYGYTF
once	TRBV19	TRBJ1-4	.	TGTGCCAGTAGTAGACAGTCTGATCGTGAAAAACTGTTTTTT	CASSRQSDREKLFF
.	TRBV7-3	TRBJ1-6	TRBD1	TGTGCCAGCAGCCGGGACAGGGATTCACCCCTCCACTTT	CASSRDRDSPLHF
.	TRBV7-3	TRBJ1-1	.	TGTGCCAGCAGCTTACAGGGGAACACTGAAGCTTTCTTT	CASSLQGNTEAFF
.	TRBV28	TRBJ2-3	.	TGTGCCAGCAGCCCTGACTCAAGCACAGATACGCAGTATTTT	CASSPDSSTDTQYF
few	TRBV4-1	TRBJ2-7	.	TGCGCCAGCAGCCCACAGTCTCATCCCTACGAGCAGTACTTC	CASSPQSHPYEQYF
.	TRBV4-3	TRBJ2-7	.	TGCGCCAGCAGCCAAGGGCTCGTCACAAGGAGGTACTTC	CASSQGLVTRRYF
.	TRBV19	TRBJ1-5	.	TGTGCCAGTAGTATAGATCGGCGCGGGGGTATCGAGCCCCAGCATTTT	CASSIDRRGGIEPQHF
.	TRBV5-1	TRBJ2-3	TRBD2	TGCGCCAGCAGCTTGCGGGGTAGCGGGGATGGCACAGATACGCAGTATTTT	CASSLRGSGDGTDTQYF
.	TRBV4-3	TRBJ1-1	.	TGCGCCAGCAGCCAAGCGGGATTTTTCACTGAAGCTTTCTTT	CASSQAGFFTEAFF
once	TRBV15	TRBJ1-2	.	TGTGCCACCAGCAGAGGGCAAACGGGAGATTATGGCTACACCTTC	CATSRGQTGDYGYTF
.	TRBV29-1	TRBJ2-1	TRBD2	TGCAGCGTTGAACGCGGGAGGGAGCAGTTCTTC	CSVERGREQFF
.	TRBV5-5	TRBJ2-1	TRBD2	TGTGCCAGCAGCTTTACCGGGACTAGCGGGAGAGAGCAGTTCTTC	CASSFTGTSGREQFF
.	TRBV2	TRBJ1-2	TRBD1	TGTGCCAGCAGAGATCCGGGACAGGGGTCCTATGGCTACACCTTC	CASRDPGQGSYGYTF
.	TRBV7-9	TRBJ1-3	TRBD1	TGTGCCAGCAGCCCCACGACAGGGCTCGGAAACACCATATATTTT	CASSPTTGLGNTIYF
.	TRBV6-5	TRBJ2-7	TRBD1	TGTGCCAGCAGGACAGGGGGCGAGCAGTACTTC	CASRTGGEQYF
.	TRBV4-3	TRBJ1-2	.	TGCGCCAGCAGCCAAGATATTGTCGGCTATGGCTACACCTTC	CASSQDIVGYGYTF
.	TRBV2	TRBJ2-1	TRBD2	TGTGCCAGCAGTGCCAGTCTAGCGGGGGTGGAGCAGTTCTTC	CASSASLAGVEQFF
.	TRBV6-4	TRBJ1-5	TRBD1	TGTGCCAGCAGTGAAGACAGGGCGGGGTGTCGACAGCCCCAGCATTTT	CASSEDRAGCRQPQHF
.	TRBV7-4	TRBJ1-1	.	TGTGCCAGCAGCTTATGGGGGCGCACTGAAGCTTTCTTT	CASSLWGRTEAFF
.	TRBV5-1	TRBJ1-1	.	TGCGCCAGCACTTTGGGCGGGGGAGGGACTGAAGCTTTCTTT	CASTLGGGGTEAFF
large	TRBV9	TRBJ2-3	TRBD2	TGTGCCAGCAGCGGGGGACTAGCGGGGGAACGAGATACGCAGTATTTT	CASSGGLAGERDTQYF
.	TRBV27	TRBJ2-2	.	TGTGCCAGCAGTTTCGGCGGGCTACGGACCGGGGAGCTGTTTTTT	CASSFGGLRTGELFF
.	TRBV25-1	TRBJ2-7	.	TGTGCCAGCAGTGAAGGGCGACCCCCCTACGAGCAGTACTTC	CASSEGRPPYEQYF
.	TRBV2	TRBJ1-1	.	TGTGCCAGCACCCCGACATTTAACACTGAAGCTTTCTTT	CASTPTFNTEAFF
large	TRBV15	TRBJ2-7	.	TGTGCCACCAGCAGAGATCAGGGATACGAGCAGTACTTC	CATSRDQGYEQYF
.	TRBV27	TRBJ1-2	TRBD1	TGTGCCAGCAGTCCCCTATTTACAGGGGACTATGGCTACACCTTC	CASSPLFTGDYGYTF
.	TRBV11-2	TRBJ1-1	TRBD1	TGTGCCAGCAGCTACCGACAGGGGATGAACACTGAAGCTTTCTTT	CASSYRQGMNTEAFF
.	TRBV18	TRBJ2-7	TRBD1	TGTGCCAGCTCACCCGGGACAGGGGGCAACGAGCAGTACTTC	CASSPGTGGNEQYF
.	TRBV19	TRBJ2-5	.	TGTGCCAGTAGTATTCAGCCCAGGGCGGAGACCCAGTACTTC	CASSIQPRAETQYF
.	TRBV4-1	TRBJ1-2	TRBD1	TGCGCCAGCAGCCAAGACCGGGACAGGGGAGACTATGGCTACACCTTC	CASSQDRDRGDYGYTF
once	TRBV10-3	TRBJ2-7	TRBD1	TGTGCCATCAAACTGACAGGGCAAGGGCTCGAGCAGTACTTC	CAIKLTGQGLEQYF
.	TRBV4-3	TRBJ2-3	TRBD1	TGCGCCAGCAGCCAAGATACTGGAGGGACAGGGGGCATCGCAGATACGCAGTATTTT	CASSQDTGGTGGIADTQYF
.	TRBV6-1	TRBJ1-4	.	TGTGCCAGCAGTCCCCGTCCGGGGGAAAAACTGTTTTTT	CASSPRPGEKLFF
few	TRBV9	TRBJ1-2	TRBD1	TGTGCCAGCAGCGCCACTCTGACAGGGGGTGTCTATGGCTACACCTTC	CASSATLTGGVYGYTF
.	TRBV7-2	TRBJ2-3	.	TGTGCCAGCAGCTTCGTCTTCACAGATACGCAGTATTTT	CASSFVFTDTQYF
.	TRBV6-6	TRBJ2-1	TRBD1	TGTGCCAGCAGTTACGGGACAGGGGTCAACAATGAGCAGTTCTTC	CASSYGTGVNNEQFF
.	TRBV5-1	TRBJ2-3	.	TGCGCCAGCAGCTGGGGTAGGAGTACAGGGACAGATACGCAGTATTTT	CASSWGRSTGTDTQYF
.	TRBV4-3	TRBJ2-1	TRBD2	TGCGCCAGCAGCCACGGACTAGAACCTAGTGAGCAGTTCTTC	CASSHGLEPSEQFF